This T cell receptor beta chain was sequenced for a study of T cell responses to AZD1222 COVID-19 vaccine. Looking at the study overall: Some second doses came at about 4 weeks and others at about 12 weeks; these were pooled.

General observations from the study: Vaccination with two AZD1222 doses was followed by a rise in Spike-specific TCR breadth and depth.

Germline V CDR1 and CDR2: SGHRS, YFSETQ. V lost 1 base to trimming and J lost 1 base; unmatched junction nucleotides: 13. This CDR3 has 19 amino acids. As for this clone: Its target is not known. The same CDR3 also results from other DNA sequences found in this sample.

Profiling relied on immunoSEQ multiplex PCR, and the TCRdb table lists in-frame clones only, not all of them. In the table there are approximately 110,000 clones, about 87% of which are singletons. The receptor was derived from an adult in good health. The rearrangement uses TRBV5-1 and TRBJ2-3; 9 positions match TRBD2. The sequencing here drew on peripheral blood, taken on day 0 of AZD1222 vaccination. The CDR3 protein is CASSLRGLAGGKGTDTQYF. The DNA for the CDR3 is TGCGCCAGCAGCTTGCGGGGCCTCGCGGGGGGGAAGGGCACAGATACGCAGTATTTT.